The source of this TCR beta chain is a study of blood T cell repertoires in COVID-19. Overall study context: COVID-19 samples from acute and convalescent phases originated in the United States, Italy and Spain. From T cells, B-cell-depleted T cells, or PBMCs came the material, which was cDNA or gDNA.

Per the germline V gene, CDR1 is ENHRY and CDR2 is SYGVKD. The V end lost 0 bases, the J end lost 4 bases, and 12 bases lay between the germline ends. The CDR3 has 15 amino acids. Original handling: Amplifying reference gene primers gave estimates of nucleated cell counts. Libraries were prepared by immunoSEQ multiplex PCR; TCRdb keeps only in-frame clonotypes and omits some of them. V and J calls and clone size are given by that table; D and trimming were obtained from the DNA. The profile shows about 41,000 clones, around 81% of them singletons. V gene TRBV10-3 combines with J gene TRBJ1-1; no clear D gene. The origin of this receptor is a woman of 80 years or more with acute or convalescent COVID-19. Sequenced sample: peripheral blood. This chain's CDR3 is CAISESRASSTEAFF. CDR3 nucleotides: TGTGCCATCAGTGAGTCGCGCGCGTCGAGCACTGAAGCTTTCTTT.